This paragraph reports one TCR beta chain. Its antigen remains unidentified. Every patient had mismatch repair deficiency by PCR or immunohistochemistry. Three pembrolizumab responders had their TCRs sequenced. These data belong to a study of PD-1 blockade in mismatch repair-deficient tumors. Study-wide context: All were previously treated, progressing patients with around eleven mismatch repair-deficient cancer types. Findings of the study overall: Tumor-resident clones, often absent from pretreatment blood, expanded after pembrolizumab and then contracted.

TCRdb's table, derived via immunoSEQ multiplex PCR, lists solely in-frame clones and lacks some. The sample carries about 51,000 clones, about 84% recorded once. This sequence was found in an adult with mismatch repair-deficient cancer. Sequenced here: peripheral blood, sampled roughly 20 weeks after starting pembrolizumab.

For the CDR3, the DNA is TGTGCCAGTAGCGGGGGGCTTACCTACGAGCAGTACTTC. This encodes CASSGGLTYEQYF. The genes are TRBV19 and TRBJ2-7; D perhaps matches TRBD2 (7 bases). Trimming took 6 bases from V and 2 from J, leaving 11 bases between them. CDR1 is LNHDA and CDR2 is SQIVND in the germline V gene (reference sequence). The CDR3 length is 13 residues. Combining the CDR3 with reference TRBV19 and TRBJ2-7 gives the whole variable domain DGGITQSPKYLFRKEGQNVTLSCEQNLNHDAMYWYRQDPGQGLRLIYYSQIVNDFQKGDIAEGYSVSREKKESFPLTVTSAQKNPTAFYLCASSGGLTYEQYFGPGTRLTVT.